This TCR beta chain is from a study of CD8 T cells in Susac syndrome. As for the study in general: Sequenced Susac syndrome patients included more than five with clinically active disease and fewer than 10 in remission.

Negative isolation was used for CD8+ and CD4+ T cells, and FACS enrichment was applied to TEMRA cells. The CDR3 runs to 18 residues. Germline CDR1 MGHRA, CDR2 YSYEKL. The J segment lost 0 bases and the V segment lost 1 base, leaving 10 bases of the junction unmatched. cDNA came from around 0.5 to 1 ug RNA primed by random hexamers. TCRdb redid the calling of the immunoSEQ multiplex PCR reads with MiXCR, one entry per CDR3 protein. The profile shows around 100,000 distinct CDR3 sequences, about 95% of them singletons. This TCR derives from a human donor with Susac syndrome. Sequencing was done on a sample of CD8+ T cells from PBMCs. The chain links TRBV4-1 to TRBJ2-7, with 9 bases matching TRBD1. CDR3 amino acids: CASSQVGLWDRDSYEQYF. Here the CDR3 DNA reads TGCGCCAGCAGCCAAGTTGGCCTGTGGGACAGGGACTCCTACGAGCAGTACTTC.